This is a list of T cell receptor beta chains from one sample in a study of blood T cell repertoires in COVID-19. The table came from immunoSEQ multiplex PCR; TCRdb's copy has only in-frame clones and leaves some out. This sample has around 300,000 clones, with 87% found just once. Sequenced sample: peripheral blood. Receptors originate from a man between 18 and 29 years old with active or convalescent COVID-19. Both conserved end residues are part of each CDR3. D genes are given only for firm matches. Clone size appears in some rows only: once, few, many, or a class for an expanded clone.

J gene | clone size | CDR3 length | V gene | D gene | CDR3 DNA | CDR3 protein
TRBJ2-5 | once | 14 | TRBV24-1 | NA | TGTGCCACCAGTAACGGGAGAGGGCCAGAGACCCAGTACTTC | CATSNGRGPETQYF
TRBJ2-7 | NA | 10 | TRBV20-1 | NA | TGCAGTGTTAAGGCAGGCGAGCAGTACTTC | CSVKAGEQYF
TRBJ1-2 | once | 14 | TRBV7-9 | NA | TGTGCCAGCAGCTTAGATCTCGGGTTCTATGGCTACACCTTC | CASSLDLGFYGYTF
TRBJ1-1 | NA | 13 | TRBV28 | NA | TGTGCCAGCAATCGGTTGAAGAACACTGAAGCTTTCTTT | CASNRLKNTEAFF
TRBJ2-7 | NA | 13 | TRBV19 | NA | TGTGCCAGTAGTACCGGACAGACCTACGAGCAGTACTTC | CASSTGQTYEQYF
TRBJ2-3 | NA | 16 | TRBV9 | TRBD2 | TGTGCCAGCAGCGTGACTAGCGGGGGGGCCCCAGATACGCAGTATTTT | CASSVTSGGAPDTQYF
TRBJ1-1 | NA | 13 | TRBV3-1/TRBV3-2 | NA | TGTGCCAGCAGCCAAGATCAGGACTTGGGAGCTTTCTTT | CASSQDQDLGAFF
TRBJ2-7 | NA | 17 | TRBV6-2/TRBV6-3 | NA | TGTGCCAGCAGTTTACGAGGGTCTGGTCTCCCGTCCTACGAGCAGTACTTC | CASSLRGSGLPSYEQYF
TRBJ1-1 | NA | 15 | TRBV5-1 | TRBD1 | TGCGCCAGCAGCTCCACTCAGGGGGCTCGGACTGAAGCTTTCTTT | CASSSTQGARTEAFF
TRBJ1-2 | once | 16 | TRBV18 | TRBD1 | TGTGCCAGCTCACCAGATCAGGGGGCGCCAATCTATGGCTACACCTTC | CASSPDQGAPIYGYTF
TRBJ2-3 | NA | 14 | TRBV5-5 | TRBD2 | TGTGCCAGCAGCTTGGCGGGGGGGGCAGATACGCAGTATTTT | CASSLAGGADTQYF
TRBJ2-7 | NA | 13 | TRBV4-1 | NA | TGCGCCAGCAGCCAGGCGGGTAGCCGGGAGCAGTACTTC | CASSQAGSREQYF
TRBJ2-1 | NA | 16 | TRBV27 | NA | TGTGCCAGCAGTTTTTTAGGCGGGAACTCCTACAATGAGCAGTTCTTC | CASSFLGGNSYNEQFF
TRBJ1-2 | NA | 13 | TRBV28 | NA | TGTGCCAGCAGTCGCAGGTCGGTCTATGGCTACACCTTC | CASSRRSVYGYTF
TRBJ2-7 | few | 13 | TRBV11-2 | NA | TGTGCCAGCAGCTTAGCTTCCGGGTACGAGCAGTACTTC | CASSLASGYEQYF
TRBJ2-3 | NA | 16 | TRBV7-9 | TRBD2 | TGTGCCAGCAGCCCTGGGGGGGGACTAGCTCTAGATACGCAGTATTTT | CASSPGGGLALDTQYF
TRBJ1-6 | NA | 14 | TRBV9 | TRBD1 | TGTGCCAGCAGCCCCCTTACAGGGGATTCACCCCTCCACTTT | CASSPLTGDSPLHF
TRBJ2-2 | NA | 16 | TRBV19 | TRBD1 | TGTGCCAGTAAGACAGGGGCGACTCTTTCCACCGGGGAGCTGTTTTTT | CASKTGATLSTGELFF
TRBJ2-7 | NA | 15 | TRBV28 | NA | TGTGCCAGCAGTTTTAAACCTTCGACAGGCGACGAGCAGTACTTC | CASSFKPSTGDEQYF
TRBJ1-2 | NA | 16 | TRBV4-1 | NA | TGCGCCAGCAGCCAAGTCTATGACAGAGGAGCTCGGGGCTACACCTTC | CASSQVYDRGARGYTF
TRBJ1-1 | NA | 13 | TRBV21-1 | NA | TGTGCCAGCAGCAGCGGAGGGATGTCTGAAGCTTTCTTT | CASSSGGMSEAFF
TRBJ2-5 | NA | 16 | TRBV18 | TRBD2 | TGTGCCAGCTCATCGACTAGCGGAGCACCCCAAGAGACCCAGTACTTC | CASSSTSGAPQETQYF
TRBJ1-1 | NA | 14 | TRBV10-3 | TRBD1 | TGTGCCATCAGTCAAACAGGGGTGAACACTGAAGCTTTCTTT | CAISQTGVNTEAFF
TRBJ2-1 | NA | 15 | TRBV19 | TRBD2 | TGTGCCAGTAGTCAAGGACTAGCGGGAGCCAATGAGCAGTTCTTC | CASSQGLAGANEQFF
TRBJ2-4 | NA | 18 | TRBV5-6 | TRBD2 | TGTGCCAGCAGCTTTTTGCGGACTAGCGGGAGCAAAACAAACATTCAGTACTTC | CASSFLRTSGSKTNIQYF
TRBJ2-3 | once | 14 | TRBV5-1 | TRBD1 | TGCGCCAGCAGCCTGGGACAGGGGGGTCTGACGCAGTATTTT | CASSLGQGGLTQYF
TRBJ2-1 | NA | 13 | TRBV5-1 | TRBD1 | TGCGCCAGCGGGACAGGGGTTTACAATGAGCAATTCTTC | CASGTGVYNEQFF
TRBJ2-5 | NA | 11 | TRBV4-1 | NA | TGCGCCAGCAGCCACCAGGAGACCCAGTACTTC | CASSHQETQYF
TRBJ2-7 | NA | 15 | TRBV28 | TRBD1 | TGTGCCAGCAGTTTACAGGGGGCCTACTCCTACGAGCAGTACTTC | CASSLQGAYSYEQYF
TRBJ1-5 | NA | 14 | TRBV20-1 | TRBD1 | TGCAGTGCTAGTTGGACAGGGGGAAACCAGCCCCAGCATTTT | CSASWTGGNQPQHF
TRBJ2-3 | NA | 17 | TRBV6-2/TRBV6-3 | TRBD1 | TGTGCCAGCAGTCACACCCTAAACCGGGACAGGACAGATACGCAGTATTTT | CASSHTLNRDRTDTQYF
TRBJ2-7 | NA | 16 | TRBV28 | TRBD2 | TGTGCCAGCAGTTCCCCCTCAGCGGGGGCTTACTACGAGCAGTACTTC | CASSSPSAGAYYEQYF
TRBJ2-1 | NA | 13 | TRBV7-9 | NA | TGTGCCAGCAGCCTGGGGGGGCCCGATGAGCAGTTCTTC | CASSLGGPDEQFF
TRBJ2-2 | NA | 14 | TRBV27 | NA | TGTGCCACCTTCAGTTTTTTGAACACCGGGGAGCTGTTTTTT | CATFSFLNTGELFF
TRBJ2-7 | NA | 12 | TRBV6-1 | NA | TGTGCCAGCAGTGAAGGTCTAACCGAGCAGTACTTC | CASSEGLTEQYF